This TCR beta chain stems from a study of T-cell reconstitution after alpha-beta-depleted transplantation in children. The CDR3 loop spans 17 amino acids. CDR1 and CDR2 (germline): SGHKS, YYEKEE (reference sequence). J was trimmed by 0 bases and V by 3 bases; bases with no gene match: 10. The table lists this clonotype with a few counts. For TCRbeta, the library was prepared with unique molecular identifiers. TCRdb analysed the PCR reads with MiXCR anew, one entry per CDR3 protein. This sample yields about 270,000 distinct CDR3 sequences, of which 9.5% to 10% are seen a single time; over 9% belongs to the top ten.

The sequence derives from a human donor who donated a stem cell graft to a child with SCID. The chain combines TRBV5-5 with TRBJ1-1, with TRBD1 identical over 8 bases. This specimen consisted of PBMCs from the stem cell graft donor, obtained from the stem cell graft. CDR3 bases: TGTGCCAGCAGCTACGAAGTGTGGGACAGGTTGAACACTGAAGCTTTCTTT. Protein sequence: CASSYEVWDRLNTEAFF.